This note documents a single T cell receptor (beta chain) sequence. Its antigen is currently not known. Per-base quality was not reported, and no clone a single base away is much larger than it. Trimming removed 6 bases from V and 1 base from J; the gene matches leave 7 bases unexplained. The CDR3 goes from the cysteine to the phenylalanine over 15 residues. Kept here is only the CDR3 DNA, which spans 45 bases and is read in frame from base 1. From a lookup of the germline V gene (reference sequence), CDR1 and CDR2 are SGHAT and FQDESV. Libraries were built with PCR. Sequencer: Illumina HiSeq 2500. TCR library preparation used molecular barcoding, with unique molecular identifiers applied to normalize quantification of the TCRbeta repertoire. TCRdb applied fastp at Q25 and MiXCR to the public reads, then kept only in-frame beta chains. A single entry per CDR3 protein holds the most common genes and DNA from its merged rows. The sample data list about 980,000 distinct CDR3 sequences, and about 30% of these were observed just once. The ten largest account for roughly 30% of the sample.

What the treatment or condition label conveys for this sample: allogeneic hematopoietic cell transplantation with graft depleted of TCRalphabeta T cells and CD19 B cells. The transplant recipients were children given TCRalphabeta/CD19-depleted allogeneic hematopoietic cell grafts. The sample originates from a study of T-cell reconstitution after alpha-beta-depleted transplantation in children listed by TCRdb under 2016. About the full investigation: Using TCR repertoire profiling, the study quantitatively followed how T-cell immune reconstitution unfolded in children after TCRalphabeta/CD19-depleted allogeneic hematopoietic cell transplantation. Results the study describes overall, beyond this receptor: The apparently early alphabetaT-cell count recovery about two months after transplant was reportedly dependent on only several hundred rapidly expanded clones derived from non-depleted graft cells. In some patients, high TCRbeta diversity at day 60 was attributed to recipient T cells and intrathymic progenitors that had survived conditioning. The frequencies of hyperexpanded clones fell over the following months, and after one year, T-cell counts and TCRbeta diversity were mostly attributed to newly produced T cells.

The TCR originated in a boy in the first two years of life who had a stem cell transplant for SCID, so the T cells may come from the graft donor. The sample was PBMCs, mostly from graft donor cells, taken 360 days after TCRalphabeta/CD19-depleted stem cell transplant. The sequence joins TRBV11-1 to TRBJ1-1; TRBD1 matches 8 bases in the middle. The DNA is TGTGCCAGCAGTCGTCCTGACAGGGGGAACACTGAAGCTTTCTTT. It specifies CASSRPDRGNTEAFF.